This T cell receptor (beta chain) derives from a study of CXCR3-negative and CXCR3-positive naive CD8 T cells. The libraries of TRB cDNA were prepared using 5' RACE with UMI labels. TCRdb derives one entry per CDR3 protein from the 5' RACE reads, leaving out DNA. Listed are around 52,000 distinct CDR3 sequences; around 22% falls within the top ten. This CDR3 has 15 residues. Looked up from germline, CDR1 is SGHDN and CDR2 is FVKESK. Study-level findings and limits: In both naive subsets diversity was comparably high, whereas memory CD8+ cells showed much lower diversity. PBMCs showed partially decreased CXCR3 expression after cryopreservation, and most assays used fresh PBMCs.

Concerning this clonotype: Its antigen is undetermined.

The source is a human donor in good health. Some clones in this sample may be carry-over from other donors' samples. Sequencing was done on a sample of memory CD8+ T cells from blood. The genes are TRBV14 and TRBJ2-1. CDR3 residues: CASSPPSDIYNEQFF. Using reference TRBV14 and TRBJ2-1 for the parts outside the CDR3, the full variable domain is EAGVTQFPSHSVIEKGQTVTLRCDPISGHDNLYWYRRVMGKEIKFLLHFVKESKQDESGMPNNRFLAERTGGTYSTLKVQPAELEDSGVYFCASSPPSDIYNEQFFGPGTRLTVL.